The 10 T cell receptor beta chains presented below share a single source sample, sequenced in a study of vaccination and CD4 T cells after COVID-19. No cognate antigen is known for these TCRs. This sample's treatment: approximately 9-day PBMC culture with coronavirus spike peptide pools or control peptides (ViraFEST assay). The Oncomine TCR Beta short-read assay sequenced DNA from cultured CD4+ T cells. From the PCR reads, TCRdb called clonotypes with MiXCR, one entry per CDR3 protein. The sample has about 24,000 distinct CDR3 sequences, around 62% seen once. The sequenced sample consisted of CD4+ T cells from blood, cultured in vitro. Every receptor here comes from a human donor who had recovered from COVID-19.

This rearrangement joins TRBV7-8 to TRBJ1-2; 7 bases match TRBD1. Germline CDR1 and CDR2: SGHVS and FQNEAQ. The J segment lost 9 bases and the V segment lost 5 bases, leaving 9 bases of the junction unmatched. CDR3 length: 13 amino acids. The CDR3 protein is CASSLTGFESYTF. Written as DNA, the CDR3 is TGTGCCAGCAGCCTGACAGGGTTCGAGAGCTACACCTTC.

This clonotype has a handful of counts. The chain carries TRBV6-4 and TRBJ1-5; 7 nucleotides align to TRBD1. The CDR3 totals 13 residues. Germline CDR1 MRHNA, CDR2 SNTAGT. Germline trimming cut 5 bases from V and 4 bases from J; bases unmatched to any gene: 2. CDR3 residues: CASSTGANQPQHF. CDR3 nucleotide sequence: TGTGCCAGCAGTACAGGGGCAAATCAGCCCCAGCATTTT.

The CDR3 protein is CASSRSGGQNTEAFF. The CDR3 DNA is TGTGCCAGCAGCCGCAGCGGGGGCCAGAACACTGAAGCTTTCTTT. The chain joins TRBV6-1 to TRBJ1-1; D possibly corresponds to TRBD1 (6 bases). Germline-derived CDR1 and CDR2 are MNHNS and SASEGT. This CDR3 is 15 amino acids long. V lost 6 bases, J lost 1 base, and 15 bases lay in between.

The V and J genes are TRBV15 and TRBJ1-2, with D possibly TRBD1 on 5 matching bases. The CDR3 consists of 13 residues. V lost 1 base to trimming and J lost 7 bases, with 10 bases between them. In germline, CDR1 is LNHNV, CDR2 YYDKDF (reference sequence). The CDR3 nucleotides read TGTGCCACCAGCAGAGGCAGGGTTCCTGGCTACACCTTC. As protein: CATSRGRVPGYTF.

This clonotype has more than one count but fewer than ten. V and J are TRBV7-8 and TRBJ1-3; 8 nucleotides align to TRBD1. There are 16 residues in the CDR3. Germline lookup yields CDR1 SGHVS and CDR2 FQNEAQ. Losses at the gene ends were 3 bases for V and 6 bases for J; bases not matched to a gene: 10. The CDR3 reads CASSLSRRQGSNTIYF. CDR3 nucleotides: TGTGCCAGCAGCTTGAGTAGGCGACAGGGGTCAAACACCATATATTTT. The whole variable domain, filled in from reference TRBV7-8 and TRBJ1-3, reads GAGVSQSPRYKVAKRGQDVALRCDPISGHVSLFWYQQALGQGPEFLTYFQNEAQLDKSGLPSDRFFAERPEGSVSTLKIQRTQQEDSAVYLCASSLSRRQGSNTIYFGEGSWLTVV.

The rearrangement links TRBV7-9 to TRBJ2-1; 10 positions match TRBD2. The germline V gene encodes CDR1 SEHNR and CDR2 FQNEAQ (reference sequence). V gave up 2 bases and J gave up 6 bases; unmatched junction bases: 7. The CDR3 covers 16 residues. CDR3 loop: CASSLLGPSGSNEQFF. The CDR3 bases are TGTGCCAGCAGCTTACTCGGGCCTAGCGGGAGCAATGAGCAGTTCTTC.

This clonotype has just a few counts. The V and J genes are TRBV6-1 and TRBJ1-1; TRBD1 is a possible D gene (5 bases). CDR1 and CDR2 from the germline V gene are MNHNS and SASEGT. The V and J ends lost 9 bases and 3 bases respectively, with 20 bases between them. This CDR3 contains 15 residues. The CDR3 coding sequence is TGTGCCAGTAGGGTAGAAACAGGCTTCTACACTGAAGCTTTCTTT. Encoded protein: CASRVETGFYTEAFF.

There are a few counts of this clonotype. V and J are TRBV7-2 and TRBJ1-5, with D unclear. CDR3 length: 15 residues. Germline assignment: CDR1 SGHTA and CDR2 FQGNSA. Trimming removed 1 base at V and 0 bases at J, with 7 bases between. The CDR3 protein is CASSLVYVSNQPQHF. The CDR3 bases are TGTGCCAGCAGCTTAGTGTATGTTAGCAATCAGCCCCAGCATTTT.

V usage is TRBV20-1 and J usage is TRBJ1-5; no clear D gene. Germline V lookup: CDR1 DFQATT, CDR2 SNEGSKA (reference sequence). The CDR3 runs to 13 residues. The V gene lost 1 base and the J gene lost 3 bases, with 7 bases spanning the gap. The CDR3 here is CSARGHLNQPQHF. The DNA for the CDR3 is TGCAGTGCTAGAGGACATCTCAATCAGCCCCAGCATTTT.

This chain joins TRBV7-2 and TRBJ2-5; D is possibly TRBD1 (6 bases). The CDR3 extends over 17 amino acids. Germline CDR1 SGHTA, CDR2 FQGNSA. With 2 bases removed from V and 5 bases from J, the gap between germline ends came to 21 bases. This CDR3 reads CASSLRQGQAWRETQYF. The CDR3 coding sequence is TGTGCCAGCAGCTTAAGGCAGGGGCAAGCCTGGAGGGAGACCCAGTACTTC.